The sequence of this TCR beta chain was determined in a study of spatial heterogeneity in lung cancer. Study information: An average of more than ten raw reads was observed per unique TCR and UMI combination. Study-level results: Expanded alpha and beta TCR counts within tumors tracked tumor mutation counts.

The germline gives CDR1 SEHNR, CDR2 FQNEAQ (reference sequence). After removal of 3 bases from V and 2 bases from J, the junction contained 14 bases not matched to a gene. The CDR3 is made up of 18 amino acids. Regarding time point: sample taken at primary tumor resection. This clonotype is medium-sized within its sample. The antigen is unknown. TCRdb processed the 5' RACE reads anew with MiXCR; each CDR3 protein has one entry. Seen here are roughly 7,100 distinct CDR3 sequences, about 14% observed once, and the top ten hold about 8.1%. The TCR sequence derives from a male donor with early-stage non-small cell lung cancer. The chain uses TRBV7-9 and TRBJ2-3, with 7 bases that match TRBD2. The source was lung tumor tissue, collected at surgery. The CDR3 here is CASSFPKQIAGLTDTQYF. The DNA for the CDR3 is TGTGCCAGCAGCTTTCCCAAGCAAATAGCGGGTCTCACAGATACGCAGTATTTT.